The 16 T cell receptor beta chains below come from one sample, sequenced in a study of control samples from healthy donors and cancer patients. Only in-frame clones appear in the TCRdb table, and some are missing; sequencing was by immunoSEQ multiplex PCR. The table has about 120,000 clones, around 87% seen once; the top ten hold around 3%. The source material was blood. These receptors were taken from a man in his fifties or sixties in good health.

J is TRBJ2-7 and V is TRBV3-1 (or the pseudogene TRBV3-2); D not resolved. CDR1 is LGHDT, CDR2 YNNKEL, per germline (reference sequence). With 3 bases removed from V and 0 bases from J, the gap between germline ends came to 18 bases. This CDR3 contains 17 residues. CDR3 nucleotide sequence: TGTGCCAGCAGCCAGATATCTGACCCTCGTGGCTCCTACGAGCAGTACTTC. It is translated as CASSQISDPRGSYEQYF.

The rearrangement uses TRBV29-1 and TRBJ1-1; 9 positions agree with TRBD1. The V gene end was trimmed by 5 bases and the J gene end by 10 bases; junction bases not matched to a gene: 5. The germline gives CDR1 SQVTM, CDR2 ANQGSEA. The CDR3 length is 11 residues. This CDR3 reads CSVTGQGLAFF. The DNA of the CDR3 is TGCAGCGTTACGGGACAGGGTCTAGCTTTCTTT.

CDR3 sequence: CASRKTGRDYGYTF. For the CDR3, the DNA is TGTGCCAGCAGAAAAACAGGGAGGGACTATGGCTACACCTTC. The chain combines TRBV9 with TRBJ1-2; TRBD1 might be the D (6 bases). The length of the CDR3 is 14 residues. V gave up 5 bases and J gave up 3 bases, with 14 bases separating them. Germline CDR1 SGDLS, CDR2 YYNGEE.

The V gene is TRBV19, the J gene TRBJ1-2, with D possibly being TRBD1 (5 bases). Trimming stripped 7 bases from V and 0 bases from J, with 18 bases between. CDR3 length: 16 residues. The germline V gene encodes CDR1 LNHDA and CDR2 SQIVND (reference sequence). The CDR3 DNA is TGTGCCAGTACCCCTTGGTTGGGGGGATCTAACTATGGCTACACCTTC. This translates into CASTPWLGGSNYGYTF.

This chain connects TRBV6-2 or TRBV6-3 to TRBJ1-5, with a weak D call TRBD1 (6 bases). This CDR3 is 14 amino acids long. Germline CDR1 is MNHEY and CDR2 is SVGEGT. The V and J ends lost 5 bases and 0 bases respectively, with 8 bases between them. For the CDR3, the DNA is TGTGCCAGCAGTCAGGGGTATAGCAATCAGCCCCAGCATTTT. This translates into CASSQGYSNQPQHF.

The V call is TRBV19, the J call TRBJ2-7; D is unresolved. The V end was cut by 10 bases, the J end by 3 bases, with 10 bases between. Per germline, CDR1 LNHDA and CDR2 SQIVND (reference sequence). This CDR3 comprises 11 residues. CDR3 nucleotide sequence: TGTGCCACCCGCTCCGACTACGAGCAGTACTTC. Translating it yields CATRSDYEQYF.

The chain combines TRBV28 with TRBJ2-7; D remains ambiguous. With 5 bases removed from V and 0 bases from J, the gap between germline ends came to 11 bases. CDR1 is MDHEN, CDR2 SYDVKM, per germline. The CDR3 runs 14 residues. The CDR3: CASSPRTVSYEQYF. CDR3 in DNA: TGTGCCAGCAGTCCCCGAACAGTCTCCTACGAGCAGTACTTC.

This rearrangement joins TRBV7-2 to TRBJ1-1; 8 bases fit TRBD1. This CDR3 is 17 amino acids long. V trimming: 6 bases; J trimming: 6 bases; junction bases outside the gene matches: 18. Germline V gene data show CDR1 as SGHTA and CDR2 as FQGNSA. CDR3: CASRSGQGIAWGPEAFF. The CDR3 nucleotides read TGTGCCAGCAGGTCCGGACAGGGTATCGCTTGGGGCCCTGAAGCTTTCTTT. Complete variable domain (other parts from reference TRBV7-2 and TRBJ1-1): GAGVSQSPSNKVTEKGKDVELRCDPISGHTALYWYRQSLGQGLEFLIYFQGNSAPDKSGLPSDRFSAERTGGSVSTLTIQRTQQEDSAVYLCASRSGQGIAWGPEAFFGQGTRLTVV.

The CDR3 reads CASSLWTGPDTQYF. The CDR3 region has the DNA TGTGCCAGCAGCCTATGGACAGGGCCAGATACGCAGTATTTT. The chain has TRBV5-6 and TRBJ2-3; 8 nucleotides agree with TRBD1. This CDR3 has 14 amino acids. The junction had 5 bases not matched to a gene; V was cut back by 4 bases and J by 4 bases. Germline lookup yields CDR1 SGHDT and CDR2 YYEEEE.

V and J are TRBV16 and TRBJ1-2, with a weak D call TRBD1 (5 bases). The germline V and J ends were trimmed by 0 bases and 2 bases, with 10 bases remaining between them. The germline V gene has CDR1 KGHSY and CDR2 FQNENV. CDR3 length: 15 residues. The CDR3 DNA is TGTGCCAGCAGCCAATCGTGGCAGGGCAACTATGGCTACACCTTC. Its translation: CASSQSWQGNYGYTF.

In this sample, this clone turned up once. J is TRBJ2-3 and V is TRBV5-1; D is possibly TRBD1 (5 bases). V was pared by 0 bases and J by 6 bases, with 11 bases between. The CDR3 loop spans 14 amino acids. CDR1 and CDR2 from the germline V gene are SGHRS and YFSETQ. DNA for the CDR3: TGCGCCAGCAGCTTGGTCCAGGGTGTGGATACGCAGTATTTT. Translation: CASSLVQGVDTQYF.

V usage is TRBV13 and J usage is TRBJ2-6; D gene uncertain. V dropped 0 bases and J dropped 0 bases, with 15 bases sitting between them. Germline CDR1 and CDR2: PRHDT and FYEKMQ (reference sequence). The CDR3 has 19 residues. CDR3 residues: CASSLGLTERTSGANVLTF. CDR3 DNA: TGTGCCAGCAGCTTAGGCCTTACAGAAAGAACCTCTGGGGCCAACGTCCTGACTTTC.

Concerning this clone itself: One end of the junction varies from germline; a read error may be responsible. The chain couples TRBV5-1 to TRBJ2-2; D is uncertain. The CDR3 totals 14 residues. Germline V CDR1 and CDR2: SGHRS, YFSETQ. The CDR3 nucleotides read TGCGCCAGCAGCTTGTTTCCGAAGACCGGGGAGCTGTTTTTT. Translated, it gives CASSLFPKTGELFF.

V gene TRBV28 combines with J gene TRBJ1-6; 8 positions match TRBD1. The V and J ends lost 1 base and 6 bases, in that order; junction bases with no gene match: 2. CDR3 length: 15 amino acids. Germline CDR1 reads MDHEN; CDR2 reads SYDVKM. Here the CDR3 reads CASSLSTGVNSPLHF. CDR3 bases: TGTGCCAGCAGTTTATCGACAGGGGTTAATTCACCCCTCCACTTT.

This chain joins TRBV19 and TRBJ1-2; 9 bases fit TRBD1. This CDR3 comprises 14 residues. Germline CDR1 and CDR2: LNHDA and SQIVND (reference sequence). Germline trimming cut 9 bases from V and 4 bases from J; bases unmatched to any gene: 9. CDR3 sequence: CASHDRGDLYGYTF. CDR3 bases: TGTGCCAGCCACGACAGGGGGGACCTCTATGGCTACACCTTC.

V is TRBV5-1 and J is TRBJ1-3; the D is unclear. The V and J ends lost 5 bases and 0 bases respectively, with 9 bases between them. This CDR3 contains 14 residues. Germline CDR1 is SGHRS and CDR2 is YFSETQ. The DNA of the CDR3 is TGCGCCAGCAGGGGAGCGGACTCTGGAAACACCATATATTTT. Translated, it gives CASRGADSGNTIYF.